The entry below gives a single TCR beta chain sequence along with its context. TCRdb's copy holds only in-frame clones and misses some; the assay was immunoSEQ multiplex PCR. This sample has 300,000 or so clones, with 90% found just once. The CDR3 has 14 amino acids. The germline gives CDR1 KGHSH, CDR2 LQKENI. V was clipped by 3 bases and J by 3 bases, with 11 bases between them. This sample is drawn from a study of blood T cell repertoires in COVID-19. Sequenced material: PBMCs or T cells enriched from blood (not recorded which). The sequence was collected from a man in his 60s who had recovered from COVID-19. This chain links TRBV18 with TRBJ2-5; D is unclear. For the CDR3, the DNA is TGTGCCAGCTCACCGGGCACGCAAAAAGAGACCCAGTACTTC. Protein product: CASSPGTQKETQYF.